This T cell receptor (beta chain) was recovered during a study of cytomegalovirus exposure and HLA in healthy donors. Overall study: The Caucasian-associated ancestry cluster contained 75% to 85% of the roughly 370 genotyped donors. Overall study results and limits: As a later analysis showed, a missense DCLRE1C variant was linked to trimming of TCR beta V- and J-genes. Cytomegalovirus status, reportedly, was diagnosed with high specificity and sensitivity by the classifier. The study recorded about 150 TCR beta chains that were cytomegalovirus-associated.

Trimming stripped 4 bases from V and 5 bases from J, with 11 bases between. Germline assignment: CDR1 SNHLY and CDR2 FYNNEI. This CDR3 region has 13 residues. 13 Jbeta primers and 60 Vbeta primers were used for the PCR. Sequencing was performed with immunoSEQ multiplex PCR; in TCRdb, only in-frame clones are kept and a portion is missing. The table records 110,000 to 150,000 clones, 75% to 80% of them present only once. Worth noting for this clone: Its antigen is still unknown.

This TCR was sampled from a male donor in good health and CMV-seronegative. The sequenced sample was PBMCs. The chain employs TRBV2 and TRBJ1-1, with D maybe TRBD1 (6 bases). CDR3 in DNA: TGTGCCAGCAGTGCTGGGGGCTGGACTGAAGCTTTCTTT. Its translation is CASSAGGWTEAFF.